A selection of T cell receptor beta chains follows, all from one sample in a study of shared clonotypes between healthy human individuals. Clones were read by immunoSEQ multiplex PCR, and TCRdb kept only the in-frame ones, dropping some. The sample holds 2 million to 2.5 million clones, approximately 93% seen once. Sample: naive CD4+ T cells from PBMCs. Receptor source: a man younger than 30 in good health. Some clones in this sample may be carry-over from other donors' samples. CDR3s include the opening cysteine and the closing phenylalanine or tryptophan. D genes are given only for firm matches. The listing skips clone size in some rows; elsewhere it reads once, few, many or a size class.

d_call	clone_size	v_call	j_call	cdr3_aa	cdr3_nt
.	.	TRBV28	TRBJ1-1	CASAAGARPEAFF	TGTGCCAGTGCAGCGGGGGCGCGCCCTGAAGCTTTCTTT
.	once	TRBV9	TRBJ2-3	CASSVRGARTDTQYF	TGTGCCAGCAGCGTACGAGGGGCCCGCACAGATACGCAGTATTTT
.	.	TRBV28	TRBJ1-2	CASTKQGNYGYTF	TGTGCCAGCACCAAACAGGGTAACTATGGCTACACCTTC
.	.	TRBV12-2	TRBJ2-1	CASRLHPGQGITSSYNEQFF	TGTGCAAGTCGCTTACATCCGGGACAGGGGATAACGAGCTCCTACAATGAGCAGTTCTTC
.	.	TRBV10-3	TRBJ2-5	CAMSWGPYETQYF	TGTGCCATGTCGTGGGGGCCCTATGAGACCCAGTACTTC
TRBD1	few	TRBV4-2	TRBJ1-5	CASSPGTGNQPQHF	TGTGCCAGCAGCCCGGGGACAGGCAATCAGCCCCAGCATTTT
.	.	TRBV19	TRBJ2-2	CASTRGGGYTGELFF	TGTGCCAGTACCCGAGGGGGGGGCTACACCGGGGAGCTGTTTTTT
TRBD2	.	TRBV10-3	TRBJ2-2	CAISDLAANTGELFF	TGTGCCATCAGTGATCTAGCGGCGAACACCGGGGAGCTGTTTTTT
.	.	TRBV4-3	TRBJ2-2	CASSLSIWTENTGELFF	TGCGCCAGCAGCCTTTCAATCTGGACAGAGAACACCGGGGAGCTGTTTTTT
TRBD2	.	TRBV4-2	TRBJ2-1	CASSRDGYLAGTNEQFF	TGTGCCAGCAGCCGAGATGGTTATCTAGCGGGAACGAATGAGCAGTTCTTC
TRBD1	.	TRBV7-9	TRBJ2-1	CASSLDGTGYNEQFF	TGTGCCAGCAGCTTAGATGGGACAGGTTACAATGAGCAGTTCTTC
TRBD2	.	TRBV5-1	TRBJ2-7	CASSLQPSGVGYEQYF	TGCGCCAGCAGCTTGCAGCCTAGCGGGGTGGGCTACGAGCAGTACTTC
TRBD1	.	TRBV28	TRBJ1-2	CASRPRDRPGDGYTF	TGTGCCAGCAGGCCCCGGGACAGGCCAGGGGATGGCTACACCTTC
TRBD1	.	TRBV6-6	TRBJ1-1	CASSGGGIEAFF	TGTGCCAGCAGCGGAGGGGGCATTGAAGCTTTCTTT
.	.	TRBV4-3	TRBJ2-1	CASSQGPTGSSSYNEQFF	TGCGCCAGCAGCCAAGGCCCCACTGGCTCGAGCTCCTACAATGAGCAGTTCTTC
.	.	TRBV7-9	TRBJ1-2	CASSLEYREANYGYTF	TGTGCCAGCAGCTTAGAATATAGGGAGGCTAACTATGGCTACACCTTC
.	.	TRBV6-5	TRBJ1-2	CASSYGFAGEYGYTF	TGTGCCAGCAGTTATGGGTTCGCAGGGGAGTATGGCTACACCTTC